A selection of T cell receptor beta chains follows, all from one sample in a study of cytomegalovirus exposure and HLA in healthy donors. Some clones are missing from TCRdb's copy, which holds only in-frame ones; the method was immunoSEQ multiplex PCR. Among about 150,000 clones listed, about 85% were seen once. Sequencing was done on a sample of PBMCs. These receptors originate from a woman between 18 and 30 years old in good health and CMV-seronegative. CDR3s leave out the opening cysteine and the closing phenylalanine or tryptophan. Fields, in order: V gene, D gene, J gene, CDR3 protein. The D gene is left open where the match is weak.

v_call: TRBV4-3
d_call: NA
j_call: TRBJ1-3
cdr3_aa: ASSPVSSGNTIY

v_call: TRBV6-6
d_call: TRBD2
j_call: TRBJ2-1
cdr3_aa: ASRETSGGVVEQF

v_call: TRBV6-5
d_call: NA
j_call: TRBJ1-1
cdr3_aa: ASSRGNTEAL

v_call: TRBV19
d_call: NA
j_call: TRBJ2-7
cdr3_aa: ASRPPGLYEQY

v_call: TRBV27
d_call: TRBD1
j_call: TRBJ2-1
cdr3_aa: ASSPSRQGEQF

v_call: TRBV7-9
d_call: NA
j_call: TRBJ2-2
cdr3_aa: STRPRGAGTGELF

v_call: TRBV9
d_call: TRBD1
j_call: TRBJ1-2
cdr3_aa: ASSPRDRGLGGYT

v_call: TRBV2
d_call: NA
j_call: TRBJ1-5
cdr3_aa: ASRGQYNQPQH

v_call: TRBV15
d_call: NA
j_call: TRBJ2-3
cdr3_aa: ATSRDQGNTQY

v_call: TRBV5-1
d_call: NA
j_call: TRBJ2-2
cdr3_aa: ASSLTNTGELF

v_call: TRBV5-6
d_call: NA
j_call: TRBJ2-1
cdr3_aa: ASSLFQAYNEQF

v_call: TRBV2
d_call: TRBD2
j_call: TRBJ2-5
cdr3_aa: ASKQASGGARETQY

v_call: TRBV5-1
d_call: TRBD2
j_call: TRBJ2-7
cdr3_aa: ASSLGASGKLYEQY

v_call: TRBV27
d_call: NA
j_call: TRBJ2-5
cdr3_aa: ASSFAGTQY

v_call: TRBV30
d_call: NA
j_call: TRBJ2-6
cdr3_aa: AWSVYGAGANVLT